Included here is one T cell receptor beta chain sequence, with context. The clone's antigen remains unknown. No quality values exist for individual bases; no much larger clone is one base distant. TCRbeta CDR3 regions were amplified from genomic DNA using the immunoSEQ Assay, a bias-controlled multiplex PCR. In the original analysis: Within the assay, amplification of reference gene primers was used to estimate how many nucleated cells each sample contained. To quantify the absolute abundance of each unique TCRbeta CDR3 rearrangement, sequence reads were collapsed and filtered. For each sample, productive Simpson clonality was calculated by taking the square root of Simpson's diversity index across productive rearrangements. This is the immuneACCESS table as TCRdb keeps it, with only in-frame sequences that have V and J called. A part of the clones is gone; compared with another copy, unresolved V genes explain less than half, and the rest is unexplained. The DNA was the basis for D and trimming; V, J and clone size are from that table. This sample has around 150,000 clones in its table, and roughly 81% of those were observed once. The top ten clonotypes cover roughly 3.4% of the sample.

The data stem from a study of blood T cell repertoires in COVID-19 (dated by TCRdb to 2018 to 2021). About the investigation overall: Collaborator samples came from the United States, Italy and Spain and covered acute and convalescent phases of COVID-19. The repertoires were made available in a free public database intended to serve as a resource for research on the immune response to SARS-CoV-2. Sample metadata almost always included a de-identified subject ID, COVID-19 status, age in years and sex. The samples were drawn from the first 160 participants of the ongoing ImmuneRACE study and from over 950 subjects provided by 6 global collaborators. The dataset comprised deeply sampled blood TCRbeta repertoires from subjects exposed to, actively infected with, or recovered from COVID-19. The prospective study material was composed of cDNA or gDNA derived from T cells, B-cell-depleted T cells, or PBMCs. Where HLA class I and class II types were available, the types were taken from metadata supplied by the sample provider, not from assay-based typing.

The CDR3 spans 15 residues, from the cysteine through the phenylalanine. Only the CDR3 part of the read is kept: 45 bases, read in frame from the first base. The germline V and J ends show losses of 4 bases and 7 bases respectively, and no gene match explains 12 bases of the junction. For CDR1 and CDR2, the germline V gene lists MDHEN and SYDVKM. What the study reported, not specific to this receptor: How much clinical and demographic metadata was included differed by source and by participant, and the metadata was provided uncurated.

In the prospective study, participants were about 18 to 100 years old, resided in approximately 22 geographic areas of the United States, and were enrolled through a virtual design. In the prospective study, participants were assigned to cohorts based on the clinical history participants reported in a screening survey and a study questionnaire. In the prospective study, whole blood, serum and a nasopharyngeal or oropharyngeal swab were collected from each participant by mobile phlebotomists. Participants in the prospective study had the option to provide additional blood draws and questionnaires over a 2-month period. Before DNA extraction, blood samples from the prospective study were shipped at room temperature or frozen.

The chain employs TRBV28 and TRBJ1-1, and 7 junctional nucleotides match TRBD1. The sequenced sample consisted of PBMCs or T cells enriched from blood (not recorded which). This TCR derives from a woman aged 50 to 60 with acute COVID-19. The nucleotides read TGTGCCAGCAGTTCCGCGGGCGAGGGGGCCATTGAAGCTTTCTTT. Its protein product is CASSSAGEGAIEAFF.